Included here is one TCR beta chain sequence, with context. Its antigen specificity is not known. No qualities accompany the bases; no much larger clone lies one base away. This entry belongs to a study of blood T cell repertoires in COVID-19 (TCRdb year 2020). General notes on the study: Samples from collaborators originated in the United States, Italy and Spain and spanned both the acute and convalescent phases of COVID-19. The material from the prospective study consisted of cDNA or gDNA derived from T cells, B-cell-depleted T cells, or PBMCs. Deeply sampled blood TCRbeta repertoires from subjects exposed to, actively infected with, or recovered from COVID-19 were included in the dataset. The repertoires were released in a freely available public database intended as a resource for research on the immune response to SARS-CoV-2. The samples were drawn from the first 160 participants of the ongoing ImmuneRACE study and from some 1,300 subjects provided by 6 global collaborators. A de-identified subject ID, COVID-19 status, age in years and sex were almost always included in the sample metadata. Where HLA class I and class II types were available, the types were taken from metadata supplied by the sample provider, not from assay-based typing.

What the work shows at the level of the full study, not this receptor alone: Clinical and demographic metadata were provided uncurated, with the amount varying by source and participant.

From V the trimming removes 3 bases and from J it removes 4 bases, while the gene matches leave 4 bases of the junction unaccounted for. CDR3 length: 14 amino acids, cysteine to phenylalanine. CDR3 DNA only is kept here, 42 bases in frame from base 1. Sequences SGHRS (CDR1) and YFSETQ (CDR2) are obtained from the germline V gene. Whole blood was collected in K2EDTA tubes by collaborating institutions according to the institutions' own protocols. For TCRbeta analysis, collaborators shipped samples as frozen whole blood, isolated PBMCs, or DNA extracted from either of those sample types. The immunoSEQ Assay, a bias-controlled multiplex PCR, was used to amplify TCRbeta CDR3 regions from genomic DNA. Processing in the source paper ran as follows. The number of nucleated cells in each sample was estimated by amplification of reference gene primers within the assay. To quantify the absolute abundance of each unique TCRbeta CDR3 rearrangement, sequence reads were collapsed and filtered. For each sample, productive Simpson clonality was calculated by taking the square root of Simpson's diversity index across productive rearrangements. The source is immuneACCESS, and TCRdb retained only in-frame sequences with V and J called. Part of the clones is not carried over; for the studies checked, unresolved V genes explain less than half of this, and the remainder is unexplained. V, J and clone size were drawn from that table, and D and trimming were deduced from the DNA. The sample profile shows fewer than 70,000 clones; under 80% of them were found once. The ten largest make up roughly 5.3% of the sample.

The chain joins TRBV5-1 to TRBJ1-2, with 9 junctional bases fitting TRBD1. The TCR comes from a human donor in a cohort sampled during active COVID-19. Sequencing was done on a sample of peripheral blood. In nucleotides, the sequence is TGCGCCAGCAGCTCCCGGGACAGGGTCTATGGCTACACCTTC. It translates to CASSSRDRVYGYTF.